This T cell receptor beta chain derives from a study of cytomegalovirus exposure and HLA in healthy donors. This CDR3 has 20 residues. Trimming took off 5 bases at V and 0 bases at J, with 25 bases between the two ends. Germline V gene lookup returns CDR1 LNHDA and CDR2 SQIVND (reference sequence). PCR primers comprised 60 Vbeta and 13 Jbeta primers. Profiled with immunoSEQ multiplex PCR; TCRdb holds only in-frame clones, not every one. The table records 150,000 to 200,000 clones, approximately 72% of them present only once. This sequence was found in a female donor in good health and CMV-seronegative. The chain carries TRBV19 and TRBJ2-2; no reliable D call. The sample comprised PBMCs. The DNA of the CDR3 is TGTGCCAGTAGTCCGTTCGCCCCTCTCTTAAACGTAGCGAACACCGGGGAGCTGTTTTTT. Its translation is CASSPFAPLLNVANTGELFF.